This TCR beta chain was obtained from a study of CD8+ T cells in alopecia areata. Study findings and constraints: Scalp samples also yield sequences from resident alphabeta T cells of normal skin. Higher clonality and more expanded CD8+ clones appeared in lesional than normal scalp. Mice showed clearer TCR sharing than patients did, a gap that was possibly HLA-related.

This clone was seen only once. Antigen unknown. PBMCs, the starting material, were the source of sorted CD4+ and CD8+ T cells. Reverse transcribed after extraction, RNA yielded cDNA as the sequencing template. Some clones are missing from TCRdb's copy, which holds only in-frame ones; the method was immunoSEQ multiplex PCR. The sample has about 140,000 clones; 62% are singletons. This clonotype was sampled from a human donor in good health. Sequenced input: CD8+ T cells sorted from blood.

The CDR3 loop reads CASSVSGTGGGGELFF. The CDR3 nucleotides read TGTGCCAGCAGCGTCTCCGGGACAGGGGGAGGCGGGGAGCTGTTTTTT. This chain links TRBV9 with TRBJ2-2; 11 positions match TRBD1. Germline V gene lookup returns CDR1 SGDLS and CDR2 YYNGEE. This CDR3 is 16 amino acids long. V lost 2 bases to trimming and J lost 7 bases; unmatched junction nucleotides: 7.